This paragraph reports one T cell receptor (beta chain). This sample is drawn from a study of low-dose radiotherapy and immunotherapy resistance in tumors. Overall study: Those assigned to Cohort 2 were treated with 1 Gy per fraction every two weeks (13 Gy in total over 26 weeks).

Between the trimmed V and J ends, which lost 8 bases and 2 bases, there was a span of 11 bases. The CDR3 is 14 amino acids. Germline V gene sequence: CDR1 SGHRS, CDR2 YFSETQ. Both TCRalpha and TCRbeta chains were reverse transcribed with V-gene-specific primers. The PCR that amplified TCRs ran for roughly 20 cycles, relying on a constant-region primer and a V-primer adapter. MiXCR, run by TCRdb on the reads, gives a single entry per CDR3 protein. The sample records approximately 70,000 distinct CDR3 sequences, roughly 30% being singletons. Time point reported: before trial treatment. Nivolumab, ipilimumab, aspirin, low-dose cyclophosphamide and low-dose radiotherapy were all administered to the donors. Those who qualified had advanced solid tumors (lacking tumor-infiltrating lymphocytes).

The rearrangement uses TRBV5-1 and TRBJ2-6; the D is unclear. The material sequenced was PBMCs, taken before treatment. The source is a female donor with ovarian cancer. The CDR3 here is CASRSDAGANVLTF. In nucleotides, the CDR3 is TGCGCCAGTCGGAGTGACGCTGGGGCCAACGTCCTGACTTTC.